This is a list of T cell receptor beta chains from one sample in a study of cytomegalovirus exposure and HLA in healthy donors. Assay: immunoSEQ multiplex PCR; the TCRdb copy retains only in-frame clones and omits some. The sample has about 160,000 clones; around 80% are singletons. Sequencing was performed on PBMCs. The receptors come from a woman in her forties or fifties in good health and CMV-seropositive. The CDR3 runs from the conserved cysteine through the conserved F or W. The order of the fields is clone size, J gene, CDR3 length, D gene, V gene, CDR3 protein, CDR3 DNA. A D gene is named only where the DNA matches it firmly. For some rows the clone size is stated as once, few or many, or as a class when expanded; others skip it.

>NA|TRBJ2-7|14|NA|TRBV30
CAWRRGLLPYEQYF
TGTGCCTGGCGCAGGGGACTACTCCCCTACGAGCAGTACTTC
>NA|TRBJ2-1|14|TRBD2|TRBV9
CASRAGGPYNEQFF
TGTGCCAGCAGGGCGGGGGGCCCCTACAATGAGCAGTTCTTC
>NA|TRBJ2-3|16|TRBD2|TRBV27
CASSPGLAGSTDTQYF
TGTGCCAGCAGCCCTGGACTAGCGGGGAGCACAGATACGCAGTATTTT
>NA|TRBJ2-7|14|TRBD2|TRBV10-3
CATTPGLAAYEQYF
TGTGCCACTACACCGGGACTAGCGGCCTACGAGCAGTACTTC
>NA|TRBJ1-3|14|NA|TRBV28
CASIPGISGNTIYF
TGTGCCAGCATCCCCGGGATCTCTGGAAACACCATATATTTT
>NA|TRBJ2-1|12|TRBD2|TRBV30
CASGGGAHEQFF
TGTGCCTCAGGCGGGGGGGCACATGAGCAGTTCTTC
>NA|TRBJ2-4|14|NA|TRBV11-3
CASSLGGAKNIQYF
TGTGCCAGCAGCTTGGGAGGAGCCAAAAACATTCAGTACTTC
>NA|TRBJ2-6|15|TRBD1|TRBV28
CASSSKGAGANVLTF
TGTGCCAGCAGTTCGAAGGGGGCGGGGGCCAACGTCCTGACTTTC
>NA|TRBJ2-7|18|NA|TRBV21-1
CASSKVASGGPFKYEQYF
TGTGCCAGCAGCAAAGTAGCTAGCGGGGGGCCTTTCAAATACGAGCAGTACTTC
>NA|TRBJ1-6|14|NA|TRBV7-2
CASSASAGGSPLHF
TGTGCCAGCAGCGCCAGCGCGGGTGGGTCACCCCTCCACTTT
>NA|TRBJ2-3|15|TRBD2|TRBV18
CASSRLLAETDTQYF
TGTGCCAGCTCACGACTACTAGCGGAAACAGATACGCAGTATTTT
>NA|TRBJ2-7|15|NA|TRBV4-3
CASSQETGVTYEQYF
TGCGCCAGCAGCCAAGAAACGGGAGTGACCTACGAGCAGTACTTC
>NA|TRBJ2-1|12|TRBD1|TRBV2
CAGKQGADEQFF
TGTGCCGGTAAACAGGGGGCAGATGAGCAGTTCTTC
>NA|TRBJ1-1|15|NA|TRBV7-9
CASSFQAGALGEAFF
TGTGCCAGCAGCTTTCAAGCAGGGGCGTTAGGTGAAGCTTTCTTT
>NA|TRBJ2-3|15|TRBD1|TRBV6-5
CASTRQGASTDTQYF
TGTGCCAGCACAAGACAGGGCGCTAGCACAGATACGCAGTATTTT
>once|TRBJ2-1|16|TRBD2|TRBV4-2
CASSQDRGLAGNEQFF
TGTGCCAGCAGCCAAGATCGAGGCCTAGCGGGTAATGAGCAGTTCTTC
>NA|TRBJ2-3|14|NA|TRBV27
CASSHGLHSDTQYF
TGTGCCAGCAGTCACGGACTGCACTCAGATACGCAGTATTTT
>NA|TRBJ2-3|18|TRBD1|TRBV14
CASSVRTRGQGMADTQYF
TGTGCCAGCAGCGTACGTACTAGAGGACAGGGGATGGCAGATACGCAGTATTTT
>few|TRBJ2-3|14|TRBD1|TRBV5-1
CASSARQGSDTQYF
TGCGCCAGCAGCGCCAGACAGGGTTCAGATACGCAGTATTTT
>NA|TRBJ2-7|13|NA|TRBV19
CASSPDSHYEQYF
TGTGCCAGTAGTCCGGACAGTCACTACGAGCAGTACTTC
>NA|TRBJ1-2|14|NA|TRBV30
CAWSIREGGYGYTF
TGTGCCTGGAGTATAAGGGAGGGGGGCTATGGCTACACCTTC
>NA|TRBJ1-2|14|TRBD1|TRBV7-2
CASSSGQGGNGYTF
TGTGCCAGCAGCTCCGGACAGGGCGGGAATGGCTACACCTTC
>NA|TRBJ1-2|12|TRBD1|TRBV29-1
CSVADRGYGYTF
TGCAGCGTTGCAGACAGGGGCTATGGCTACACCTTC
>NA|TRBJ1-6|14|TRBD1|TRBV4-3
CASSHGTDNSPLHF
TGCGCCAGCAGCCATGGGACAGATAATTCACCCCTCCACTTT
>NA|TRBJ1-2|13|TRBD1|TRBV4-2
CASSQAGQEDYTF
TGTGCCAGCAGCCAAGCCGGACAGGAGGACTACACCTTC
>NA|TRBJ2-4|16|NA|TRBV7-2
CASSPNRAGYGDIQYF
TGTGCCAGCAGCCCGAACCGCGCAGGGTATGGGGACATTCAGTACTTC
>few|TRBJ2-2|15|TRBD1|TRBV7-6
CASSRRDRASGELFF
TGTGCCAGCAGCAGACGGGACAGGGCGTCCGGGGAGCTGTTTTTT
>NA|TRBJ2-5|15|TRBD1|TRBV6-5
CASSYSRGQGETQYF
TGTGCCAGCAGTTACTCAAGGGGGCAGGGAGAGACCCAGTACTTC
>NA|TRBJ2-1|18|TRBD1|TRBV4-3
CASSQHTTGTGGYNEQFF
TGCGCCAGCAGCCAGCACACCACCGGGACAGGAGGTTACAATGAGCAGTTCTTC
>NA|TRBJ2-1|17|TRBD2|TRBV10-3
CAISERTSGGAAIEQFF
TGTGCCATCAGTGAGCGGACTAGCGGGGGGGCTGCGATTGAGCAGTTCTTC
>once|TRBJ2-5|14|NA|TRBV5-1
CASSLEGGVKTQYF
TGCGCCAGCAGCTTGGAGGGGGGGGTTAAGACCCAGTACTTC
>NA|TRBJ1-2|14|NA|TRBV5-4
CASSYGANNYGYTF
TGTGCCAGCAGTTATGGGGCCAATAACTATGGCTACACCTTC
>NA|TRBJ2-5|16|NA|TRBV5-4
CASSLSTVRRGETQYF
TGTGCCAGCAGCTTGAGTACCGTAAGGCGGGGAGAGACCCAGTACTTC
>NA|TRBJ2-2|14|TRBD2|TRBV27
CASSLFEGLGELFF
TGTGCCAGCAGTTTATTTGAGGGACTAGGGGAGCTGTTTTTT
>NA|TRBJ1-2|16|NA|TRBV28
CASSSGGGSLNYGYTF
TGTGCCAGCAGTTCCGGGGGAGGAAGTCTCAACTATGGTTACACCTTC
>NA|TRBJ1-2|14|NA|TRBV5-1
CASSPDKGSNGYTF
TGCGCCAGCAGCCCGGACAAGGGATCAAATGGCTACACCTTC
>NA|TRBJ1-5|12|NA|TRBV28
CASSFRGQPQHF
TGTGCCAGCAGTTTCAGAGGACAGCCCCAGCATTTT
>NA|TRBJ2-7|14|NA|TRBV5-1
CASSFSRDTYEQYF
TGCGCCAGCAGCTTCAGCAGGGACACCTACGAGCAGTACTTC
>few|TRBJ1-2|13|NA|TRBV13
CASAGGRNYGYTF
TGTGCCAGCGCGGGGGGGCGGAACTATGGCTACACCTTC
>NA|TRBJ2-2|14|TRBD1|TRBV7-3
CARRGRGNTGELFF
TGTGCCAGAAGGGGGCGCGGGAACACCGGGGAGCTGTTTTTT
>NA|TRBJ1-2|14|NA|TRBV18
CASSPDRRGNGYTF
TGTGCCAGCTCACCAGACCGCCGCGGGAATGGCTACACCTTC
>NA|TRBJ1-1|16|NA|TRBV6-6
CASSYLRDRGATEAFF
TGTGCCAGCAGTTATTTAAGGGACCGGGGGGCCACTGAAGCTTTCTTT
>NA|TRBJ2-1|18|TRBD2|TRBV5-1
CASTRNAEGLAGYNEQFF
TGCGCCAGCACCCGAAACGCGGAGGGACTAGCGGGCTACAATGAGCAGTTCTTC
>NA|TRBJ2-5|14|NA|TRBV4-2
CASSQGDSEETQYF
TGTGCCAGCAGCCAAGGGGACTCCGAAGAGACCCAGTACTTC
>NA|TRBJ1-2|15|TRBD1|TRBV19
CASSIPGQGRYGYTF
TGTGCCAGTAGTATCCCGGGACAGGGGAGATATGGCTACACCTTC
>NA|TRBJ2-7|15|TRBD2|TRBV7-2
CASSLMAGGPGEQYF
TGTGCCAGCAGCTTAATGGCGGGAGGGCCCGGCGAGCAGTACTTC
>NA|TRBJ2-4|15|NA|TRBV2
CASSEGGGRFNIQYF
TGTGCCAGCAGTGAAGGGGGGGGGCGCTTCAACATTCAGTACTTC
>NA|TRBJ1-5|17|NA|TRBV12-1
CASSFGPGRPYNQPQHF
TGTGCCAGCAGCTTTGGACCAGGGAGGCCTTACAATCAGCCCCAGCATTTT